This T cell receptor beta chain was observed in a study of blood T cell repertoires in COVID-19. Turning to the study itself: Researchers got acute and convalescent COVID-19 samples from the United States, Italy and Spain.

In germline, CDR1 is LNHDA, CDR2 SQIVND (reference sequence). The CDR3 covers 15 residues. Losses at the gene ends were 6 bases for V and 0 bases for J; bases not matched to a gene: 4. Using immunoSEQ multiplex PCR, the repertoire was profiled, and TCRdb retains in-frame clones only, with some absent. The table has around 200,000 clones, approximately 85% seen once. The sequenced sample was peripheral blood. The TCR comes from a woman of 80 years or more with acute or convalescent COVID-19. The chain joins TRBV19 to TRBJ2-3; 9 nucleotides match TRBD1. The CDR3 sequence: CASRTGQGSTDTQYF. For the CDR3, the DNA is TGTGCCAGTAGGACCGGACAGGGGAGCACAGATACGCAGTATTTT.